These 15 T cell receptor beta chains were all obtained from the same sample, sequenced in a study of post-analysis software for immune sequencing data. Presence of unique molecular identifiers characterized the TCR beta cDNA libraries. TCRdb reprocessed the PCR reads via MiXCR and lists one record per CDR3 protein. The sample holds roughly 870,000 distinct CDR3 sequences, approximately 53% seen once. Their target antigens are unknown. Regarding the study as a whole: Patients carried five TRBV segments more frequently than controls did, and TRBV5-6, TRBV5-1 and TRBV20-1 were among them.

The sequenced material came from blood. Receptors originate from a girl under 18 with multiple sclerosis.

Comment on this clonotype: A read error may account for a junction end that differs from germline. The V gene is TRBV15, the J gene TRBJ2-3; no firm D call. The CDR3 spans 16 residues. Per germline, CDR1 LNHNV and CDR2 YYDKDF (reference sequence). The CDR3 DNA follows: TGTGCCGCCAGCAGAGATCTCCGGCAGATCACAGATACGCAGTATTTT. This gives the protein CAASRDLRQITDTQYF. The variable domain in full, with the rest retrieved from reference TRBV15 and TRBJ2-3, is DAMVIQNPRYQVTQFGKPVTLSCSQTLNHNVMYWYQQKSSQAPKLLFHYYDKDFNNEADTPDNFQSRRPNTSFCFLDIRSPGLGDTAMYLCAASRDLRQITDTQYFGPGTRLTVL.

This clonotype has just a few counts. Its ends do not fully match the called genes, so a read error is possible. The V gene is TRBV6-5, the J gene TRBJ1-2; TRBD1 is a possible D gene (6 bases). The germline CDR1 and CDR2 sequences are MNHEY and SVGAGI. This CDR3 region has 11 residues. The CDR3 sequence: CVSSAGVGYTF. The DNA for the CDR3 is TGTGTCAGCAGCGCAGGGGTTGGCTACACCTTC.

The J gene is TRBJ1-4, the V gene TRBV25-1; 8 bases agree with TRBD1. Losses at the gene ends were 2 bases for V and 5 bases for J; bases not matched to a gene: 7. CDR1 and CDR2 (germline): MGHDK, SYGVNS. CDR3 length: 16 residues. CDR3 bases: TGTGCCAGCAGTGAAGACGTCCGGGACAGGAATGAAAAACTGTTTTTT. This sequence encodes CASSEDVRDRNEKLFF.

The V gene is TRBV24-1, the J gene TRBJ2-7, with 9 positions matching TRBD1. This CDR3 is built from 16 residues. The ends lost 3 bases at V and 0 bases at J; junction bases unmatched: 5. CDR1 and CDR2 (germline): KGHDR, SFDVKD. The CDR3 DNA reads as TGTGCCACCAGTGATCGAAAGACAGGGGGCTCCTACGAGCAGTACTTC. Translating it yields CATSDRKTGGSYEQYF.

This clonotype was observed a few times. The DNA of the CDR3 is TGTGCCAGCAGTCAACTAGCGGGGGAGTATTCTAGCACAGATACGCAGTATTTT. It encodes CASSQLAGEYSSTDTQYF. The chain recombines TRBV12-3 or TRBV12-4 with TRBJ2-3, with 11 bases that match TRBD2. V shed 5 bases and J 0 bases; nucleotides not matched to a gene: 10. This CDR3 is 18 amino acids long.

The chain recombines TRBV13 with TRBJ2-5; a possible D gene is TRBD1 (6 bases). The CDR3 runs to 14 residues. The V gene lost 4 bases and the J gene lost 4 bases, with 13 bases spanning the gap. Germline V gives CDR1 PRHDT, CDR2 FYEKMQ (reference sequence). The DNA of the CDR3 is TGTGCCAGCAGCTGGCAGGGGCGCGGAGAGACCCAGTACTTC. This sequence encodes CASSWQGRGETQYF.

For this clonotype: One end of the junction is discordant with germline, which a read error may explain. The CDR3: CASSSTPSSYNEQFF. As DNA, the CDR3 is TGTGCCAGCAGCTCCACACCGAGTTCCTACAACGAGCAGTTCTTC. This rearrangement joins TRBV5-6 to TRBJ2-1; no clear D gene. Germline assignment: CDR1 SGHDT and CDR2 YYEEEE. The CDR3 is 15 amino acids.

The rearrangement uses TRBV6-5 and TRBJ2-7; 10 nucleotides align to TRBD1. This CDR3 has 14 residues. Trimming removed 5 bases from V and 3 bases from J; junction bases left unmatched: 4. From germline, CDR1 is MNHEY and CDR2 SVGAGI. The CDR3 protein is CASSTRTGGYEQYF. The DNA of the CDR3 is TGTGCCAGCAGTACCCGGACAGGGGGCTACGAGCAGTACTTC.

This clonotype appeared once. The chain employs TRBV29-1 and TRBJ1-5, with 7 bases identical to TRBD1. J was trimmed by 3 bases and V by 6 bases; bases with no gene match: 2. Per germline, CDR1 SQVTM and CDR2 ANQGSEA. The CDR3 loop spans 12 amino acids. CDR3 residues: CSVGQNNQPQHF. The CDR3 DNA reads TGCAGCGTGGGACAGAACAATCAGCCCCAGCATTTT.

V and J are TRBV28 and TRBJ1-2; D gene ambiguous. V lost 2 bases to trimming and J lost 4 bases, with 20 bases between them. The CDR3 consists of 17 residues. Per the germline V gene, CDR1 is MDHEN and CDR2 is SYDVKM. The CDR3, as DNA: TGTGCCAGCAGTTTAACCACGTCGGCGCCCATCAGCTATGGCTACACCTTC. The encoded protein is CASSLTTSAPISYGYTF.

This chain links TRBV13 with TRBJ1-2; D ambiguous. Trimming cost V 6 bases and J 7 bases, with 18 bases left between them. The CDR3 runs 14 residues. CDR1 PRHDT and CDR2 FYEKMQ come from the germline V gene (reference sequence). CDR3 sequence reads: CASRVAGRSAGYTF. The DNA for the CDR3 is TGTGCCAGCAGGGTCGCAGGCAGATCCGCTGGCTACACCTTC.

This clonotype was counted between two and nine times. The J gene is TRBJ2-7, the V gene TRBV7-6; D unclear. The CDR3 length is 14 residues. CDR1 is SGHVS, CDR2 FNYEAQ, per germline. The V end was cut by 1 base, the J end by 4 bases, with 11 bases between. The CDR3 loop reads CASSLEGRNYEQYF. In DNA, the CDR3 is TGTGCCAGCAGCTTAGAGGGCCGGAATTACGAGCAGTACTTC.

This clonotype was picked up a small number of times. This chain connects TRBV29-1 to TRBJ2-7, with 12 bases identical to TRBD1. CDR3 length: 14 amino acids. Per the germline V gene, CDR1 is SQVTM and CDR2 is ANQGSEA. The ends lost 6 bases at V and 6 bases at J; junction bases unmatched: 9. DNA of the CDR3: TGCAGCGTGAGCCAGGGACAGGGGGCCATCGAGCAGTACTTC. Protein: CSVSQGQGAIEQYF.

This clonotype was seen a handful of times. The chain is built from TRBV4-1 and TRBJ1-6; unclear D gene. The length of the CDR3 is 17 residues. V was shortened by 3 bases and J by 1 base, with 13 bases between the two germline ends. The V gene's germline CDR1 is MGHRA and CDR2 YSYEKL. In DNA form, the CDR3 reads TGCGCCAGCAGCCATCCCGGGTGGAAATCCTATAATTCACCCCTCCACTTT. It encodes CASSHPGWKSYNSPLHF.

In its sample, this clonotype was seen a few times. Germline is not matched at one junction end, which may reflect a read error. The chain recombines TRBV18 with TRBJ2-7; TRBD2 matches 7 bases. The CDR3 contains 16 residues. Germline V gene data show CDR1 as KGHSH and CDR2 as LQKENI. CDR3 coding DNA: TGTGCCAGCTCGCCACTAGTTCTAGCGGCCTCCTACGAGCAGTACTTC. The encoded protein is CASSPLVLAASYEQYF.